This TCR beta chain was captured by sequencing in a study of shared clonotypes between healthy human individuals (dated by TCRdb to the early 2020s). Background on the whole study: The cohort included a few men and a couple of women between 18 and 49 years of age. To estimate repertoire size and how much clonotype sharing occurs between individuals, the study deeply sequenced the blood TCR repertoires of roughly 5 healthy adults. To increase sequencing depth and limit assay-specific biases, TCR repertoire library preparation and sequencing were carried out by different laboratories using diverse techniques. Leukapheresis yielded between about 0.85 and 10 billion PBMCs per donor. For each donor, three plates each were used for CD4 naive and CD4 memory, two plates were used for CD8 naive, and one plate was used for CD8 memory.

CD8 naive samples were CD45RO-negative cells positively selected for CCR7, giving a CD45RA+CCR7+ population that excluded TemRA cells. The donors were healthy, HIV-negative adults with no recently reported acute infections or vaccinations. Only Caucasian adults living in Nashville, Tennessee, USA were represented among the donors. Blood was obtained by leukapheresis, after which PBMCs were separated by Ficoll-Histopaque density gradient centrifugation and cryopreserved in liquid nitrogen vapor phase. Purity and quantity of every magnetically sorted T cell population were checked by analytical flow cytometry. From each sorted fraction, genomic DNA was isolated and quantified by UV absorbance on a Nanodrop 2000c. Using the deep immunoSEQ assay, multiplex PCR amplified TCR CDR3 regions from genomic DNA. Extracted genomic DNA from each cell subset was distributed evenly across all wells of several immunoSEQ 96-well plates, and each plate was treated as a replicate. For sorted subsets, around 200 ng genomic DNA, equal to 30,000 to 35,000 T cell genomes, was loaded into each replicate PCR. The purified libraries were quantified using a Qubit 3.0 fluorometer, sized with a Bioanalyzer 2100, and then quantified again using the KAPA Library Quantification kit. A separate single-read 150-cycle Illumina NextSeq 550 flow cell was used to sequence each immunoSEQ 96-well plate. Regarding the original processing steps: Because only junctional sequences without quality scores were contained in the immunoSEQ output, filtering matching that applied to full-length reads could not be performed. Sequences were annotated with PyIR, a Python wrapper for IgBLAST v1.9, using IMGT germline references to assign V/J genes and CDR3. Reads were filtered out if the reads had weak V/J assignments (E-value above 1e-6), no CDR3, stop codons, out-of-frame junctions, or ambiguous translated residues. V3J clonotypes were defined as sequences sharing an identical inferred V gene, J gene, and CDR3 amino acid sequence. Percentage overlap between repertoires was calculated by dividing the number of shared unique clonotypes by the size of the smaller repertoire. Repertoire richness was assessed with RTK rarefaction, the Chao1 estimator, and Recon v2.1 estimates of unobserved clonotypes. For all TCRbeta clonotypes obtained by the gDNA method from a few donors, generation probabilities were computed with OLGA. The table was pulled from immuneACCESS by TCRdb, which kept in-frame rearrangements only. Such tables lose some clones; where checked, under half of the loss comes from unresolved V genes, and the rest has no known cause. That table is the source of V, J and clone size, and D and trimming were worked out from the DNA. Present in this sample are hundreds of thousands of clones, roughly 96% of which were seen just once. Together, the top ten hold about 0.11% of the sample.

Summary of the overall study and its limitations: Based on pairwise subsampling, the degree of clonotype sharing among donors was expected to be affected by sequencing depth. The genetic and exposure-history diversity represented was limited by the small number of donors. Naive subsets generally had larger estimated clonotype richness than memory subsets. Sharing across several donors was observed for around 5% of naive CD4, less than 4% of naive CD8, over 2% of memory CD4, and roughly 0.4% of memory CD8 clonotypes. Clonotypes shared by all four sorted-subset donors showed higher generation probabilities than non-shared clonotypes. Sampling was restricted to blood, and TCR repertoires in tissue are likely to differ from TCR repertoires in blood. Incomplete sequencing was indicated by rarefaction of sorted-subset datasets, despite the large sequencing depth.

The CDR3 spans 13 residues, from the cysteine through the phenylalanine. CDR3 DNA is the only sequence kept; it has 39 bases, read in frame from the first base. To note about this clone: Which antigen it targets is not known. Base qualities were left out, and no much larger clone turns up one base away.

This TCR was recovered from a woman aged 25 to 39 in good health. The source material was naive CD8+ T cells sorted from blood. This specimen's cell subset or site label, per the study, means: CD45RA+CCR7+. Recombination connected TRBV7-5 to TRBJ2-2. TRBV7-5 is classified as a pseudogene. The sequence in DNA is TGTGTCAGAAGCTTAGAAGGCACCGGGGAGCTGTTTTTT. Translated, this gives CVRSLEGTGELFF.